The sequence of this T cell receptor beta chain was determined in a study of blood T cell repertoires in COVID-19. Study-level information: Material from acute and convalescent COVID-19 was sourced from the United States, Italy and Spain. T cells, B-cell-depleted T cells, or PBMCs supplied cDNA or gDNA.

Libraries were prepared by immunoSEQ multiplex PCR; TCRdb keeps only in-frame clonotypes and omits some of them. Here the sample spans fewer than 500,000 clones, 70% to 90% being singletons. The CDR3 is 16 amino acids. The V and J ends lost 1 base and 5 bases respectively, with 13 bases between them. Germline V lookup: CDR1 KGHDR, CDR2 SFDVKD. Material: PBMCs or T cells enriched from blood (not recorded which). This TCR derives from a woman in her late teens or twenties with acute COVID-19. V is TRBV24-1 and J is TRBJ1-4, with D perhaps TRBD1 (5 bases). CDR3 region: CATSDFPGIKNEKLFF. The DNA for the CDR3 is TGTGCCACCAGTGATTTTCCAGGGATTAAGAATGAAAAACTGTTTTTT.